This entry concerns a single T cell receptor (beta chain). The data are from a study of blood T cell repertoires in COVID-19. Background on the study: Collection of acute and convalescent COVID-19 samples took place in the United States, Italy and Spain. T cells, B-cell-depleted T cells, or PBMCs provided the cDNA or gDNA that served as material.

The V end was cut by 2 bases, the J end by 0 bases, with 9 bases between. Per germline, CDR1 SGHKS and CDR2 YYEKEE (reference sequence). The length of the CDR3 is 15 residues. TCRdb's copy holds only in-frame clones and misses some; the assay was immunoSEQ multiplex PCR. Counted here are over 200,000 clones, around 80% occurring once; the ten biggest clones make up 15% to 20%. V gene TRBV5-5 combines with J gene TRBJ1-3; no clear D gene. This clonotype was obtained from an elderly woman with active or convalescent COVID-19. The specimen sequenced was peripheral blood. The CDR3 DNA is TGTGCCAGCAGCTTCAGTCCTAGCTCTGGAAACACCATATATTTT. Amino acid sequence: CASSFSPSSGNTIYF.